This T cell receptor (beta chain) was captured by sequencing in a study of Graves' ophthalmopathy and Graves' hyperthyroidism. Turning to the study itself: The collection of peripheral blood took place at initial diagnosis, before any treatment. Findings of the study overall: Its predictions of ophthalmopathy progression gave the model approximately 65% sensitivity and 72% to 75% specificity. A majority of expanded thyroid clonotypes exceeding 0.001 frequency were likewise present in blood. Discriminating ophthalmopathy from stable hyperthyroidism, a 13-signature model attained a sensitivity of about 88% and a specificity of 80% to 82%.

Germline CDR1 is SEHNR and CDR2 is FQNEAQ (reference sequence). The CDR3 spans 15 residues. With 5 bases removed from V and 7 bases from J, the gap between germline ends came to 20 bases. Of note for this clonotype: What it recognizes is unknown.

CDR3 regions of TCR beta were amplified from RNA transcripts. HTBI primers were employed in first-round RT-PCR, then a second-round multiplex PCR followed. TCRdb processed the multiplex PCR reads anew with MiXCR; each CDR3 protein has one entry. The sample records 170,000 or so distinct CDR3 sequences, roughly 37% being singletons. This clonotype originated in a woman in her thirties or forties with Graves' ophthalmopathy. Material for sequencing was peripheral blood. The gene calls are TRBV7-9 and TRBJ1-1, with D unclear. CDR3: CASSPYSAGLGEAFF. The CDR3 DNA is TGTGCCAGCAGCCCCTATAGTGCAGGCCTGGGTGAAGCTTTCTTT.